Below are 21 T cell receptor beta chains sequenced from a single sample in a study of T cells in tuberculosis. Time point indicated: new active TB diagnosis, blood taken before or within 7 days of starting treatment. TCRdb's copy holds only in-frame clones and misses some; the assay was immunoSEQ multiplex PCR. The data contain around 30,000 clones, roughly 88% of them singletons. This specimen was PBMCs, taken at tuberculosis diagnosis. The source of these receptors is an adult with tuberculosis.

The CDR3 bases are TGTGCCAGCAGTCCCACTAGCGGGAGGGCCAGTGAGCAGTTCTTC. Amino acids: CASSPTSGRASEQFF. V usage is TRBV6-5 and J usage is TRBJ2-1, with TRBD2 matching over 13 bases. Germline V CDR1 and CDR2: MNHEY, SVGAGI. J was trimmed by 9 bases and V by 5 bases; bases with no gene match: 7. The CDR3 spans 15 residues.

This clone was seen a single time. The chain carries TRBV25-1 and TRBJ2-1, with D perhaps matching TRBD1 (5 bases). The CDR3 is made up of 13 amino acids. Germline-derived CDR1 and CDR2 are MGHDK and SYGVNS. Trimming took 5 bases from V and 3 from J, leaving 8 bases between them. This chain's CDR3 is CASSSDIYNEQFF. Here the CDR3 DNA reads TGTGCCAGCAGTTCGGACATCTACAATGAGCAGTTCTTC. The full variable domain, completed using reference TRBV25-1 and TRBJ2-1, is EADIYQTPRYLVIGTGKKITLECSQTMGHDKMYWYQQDPGMELHLIHYSYGVNSTEKGDLSSESTVSRIRTEHFPLTLESARPSHTSQYLCASSSDIYNEQFFGPGTRLTVL.

The V and J genes are TRBV5-4 and TRBJ2-1, with TRBD2 as a possible D gene (7 bases). CDR1 and CDR2 from the germline V gene are SGHNT and YYREEE (reference sequence). The CDR3 spans 15 residues. CDR3 DNA sequence: TGTGCAGGAACCACGGAGGGGGGGGGTTACAATGAGCAGTTCTTC. Translation gives CAGTTEGGGYNEQFF.

CDR3 coding DNA: TGTGCCAGTATGGGGGGGACTAGGGCCGGGGAGCTGTTTTTT. It translates to CASMGGTRAGELFF. This chain connects TRBV19 to TRBJ2-2; 8 positions match TRBD2. Trimming cost V 7 bases and J 6 bases; bases outside gene matches: 7. CDR1 LNHDA and CDR2 SQIVND come from the germline V gene (reference sequence). The CDR3 totals 14 residues. The entire variable domain, with the rest obtained from reference TRBV19 and TRBJ2-2, is as follows: DGGITQSPKYLFRKEGQNVTLSCEQNLNHDAMYWYRQDPGQGLRLIYYSQIVNDFQKGDIAEGYSVSREKKESFPLTVTSAQKNPTAFYLCASMGGTRAGELFFGEGSRLTVL.

This clone is a singleton in its sample. This chain uses TRBV29-1 with TRBJ2-5, with a tentative D call TRBD1 (6 bases). V lost 6 bases and J 4 bases, leaving 9 bases between the germline ends. Germline loops: CDR1 SQVTM, CDR2 ANQGSEA. This CDR3 has 11 amino acids. In DNA form, the CDR3 reads TGCAGCGTAGGGGGAAGAGAGACCCAGTACTTC. Amino acids: CSVGGRETQYF.

The rearrangement joins TRBV10-1 to TRBJ1-3; 8 nucleotides align to TRBD1. Per germline, CDR1 WNHNN and CDR2 SYGVQD (reference sequence). V shed 2 bases and J 3 bases; nucleotides not matched to a gene: 3. The CDR3 has 15 residues. For the CDR3, the DNA is TGCGCCAGCAGTGAGACAGGGGGTGGTGGAAACACCATATATTTT. This translates into CASSETGGGGNTIYF.

Concerning this clone: In the same sample, other DNA sequences code for this CDR3. This chain joins TRBV6-5 and TRBJ1-2; 7 bases fit TRBD1. Germline CDR1 MNHEY, CDR2 SVGAGI. The CDR3 is 16 residues long. Germline trimming cut 2 bases from V and 1 base from J; bases unmatched to any gene: 7. The CDR3 bases are TGTGCCAGCAGTTACGTCCGGACAGGTGGTAACTATGGCTACACCTTC. Protein product: CASSYVRTGGNYGYTF.

The chain carries TRBV14 and TRBJ2-1; 8 bases fit TRBD2. The CDR3 totals 14 residues. Germline lookup yields CDR1 SGHDN and CDR2 FVKESK. The junction had 4 bases not matched to a gene; V was cut back by 6 bases and J by 3 bases. CDR3 sequence reads: CASSHGTSYNEQFF. The CDR3 coding sequence is TGTGCCAGCAGTCACGGGACTAGCTACAATGAGCAGTTCTTC.

The chain is built from TRBV5-1 and TRBJ1-3; TRBD1 matches 9 bases. With V trimmed by 4 bases and J by 10 bases, 12 bases remained unmatched. Looked up from germline, CDR1 is SGHRS and CDR2 is YFSETQ. This CDR3 is built from 15 residues. The CDR3 nucleotides are TGCGCCAGCAGCAGAACACAGGGGGCGAGGGAAACCATATATTTT. Its translation is CASSRTQGARETIYF. The full variable domain, its missing parts supplied by reference TRBV5-1 and TRBJ1-3, is KAGVTQTPRYLIKTRGQQVTLSCSPISGHRSVSWYQQTPGQGLQFLFEYFSETQRNKGNFPGRFSGRQFSNSRSEMNVSTLELGDSALYLCASSRTQGARETIYFGEGSWLTVV.

The chain employs TRBV11-3 and TRBJ2-1; TRBD1 aligns across 9 bases. V gave up 5 bases and J gave up 6 bases; unmatched junction bases: 5. Germline CDR1 reads SGHNT; CDR2 reads YENEEA. The CDR3 is made up of 14 amino acids. The CDR3 DNA is TGTGCCAGCAGCGCCGGGACAGGGTCCAATGAGCAGTTCTTC. It is translated as CASSAGTGSNEQFF.

The chain couples TRBV28 to TRBJ1-1; D is uncertain. V was shortened by 3 bases and J by 0 bases, with 14 bases between the two germline ends. CDR1 MDHEN and CDR2 SYDVKM come from the germline V gene. The CDR3 is 16 amino acids. The CDR3 nucleotides are TGTGCCAGCAGTTTTGTTCGGGTCACAATGAACACTGAAGCTTTCTTT. This gives the protein CASSFVRVTMNTEAFF.

The J gene is TRBJ2-3, the V gene TRBV6-5; maybe TRBD2 (6 bases). Looked up from germline, CDR1 is MNHEY and CDR2 is SVGAGI. The CDR3 runs 15 residues. V lost 2 bases, J lost 0 bases, and 9 bases lay in between. The DNA of the CDR3 is TGTGCCAGCAGTTACGAAGGGACTAGCACAGATACGCAGTATTTT. It translates to CASSYEGTSTDTQYF.

CDR3 nucleotides: TGTGCCAGCAGCGTAGGGGCAGGGAACTATGGCTACACCTTC. Its protein product is CASSVGAGNYGYTF. The gene calls are TRBV9 and TRBJ1-2; D possibly corresponds to TRBD1 (5 bases). CDR3 length: 14 amino acids. V lost 0 bases to trimming and J lost 2 bases, with 8 bases between them. Germline loops: CDR1 SGDLS, CDR2 YYNGEE.

The chain joins TRBV5-6 to TRBJ1-2, with 8 bases that match TRBD1. J was trimmed by 8 bases and V by 4 bases; bases with no gene match: 4. Germline CDR1 SGHDT, CDR2 YYEEEE. This CDR3 spans 12 amino acids. The CDR3 DNA reads TGTGCCAGCAGCCCCGGACAGGGAGGCTACACCTTC. Protein: CASSPGQGGYTF.

This clone has only a few counts. The gene calls are TRBV5-1 and TRBJ2-2, with TRBD1 identical over 10 bases. The CDR3 sequence is 19 residues long. The germline V gene has CDR1 SGHRS and CDR2 YFSETQ. Unmatched junction bases numbered 15, after V lost 0 bases and J lost 7 bases. The CDR3 coding sequence is TGCGCCAGCAGCTTGGCCGGATTAAGGACAGGGGGTTTTGACGGGGAGCTGTTTTTT. Amino acid sequence: CASSLAGLRTGGFDGELFF.

The chain combines TRBV18 with TRBJ2-2, with 8 bases identical to TRBD1. The CDR3 has 15 amino acids. CDR1 and CDR2 (germline): KGHSH, LQKENI. Trimming cost V 3 bases and J 6 bases; bases outside gene matches: 6. CDR3: CASSPSGTGPGELFF. CDR3 nucleotide sequence: TGTGCCAGCTCACCTTCCGGGACAGGCCCCGGGGAGCTGTTTTTT.

This clone was counted between two and nine times. This rearrangement joins TRBV30 to TRBJ1-2, with D perhaps matching TRBD1 (5 bases). CDR3 length equals 12 residues. The germline V and J ends were trimmed by 1 base and 13 bases, with 16 bases remaining between them. Germline assignment: CDR1 GTSNPN and CDR2 SVGIG (reference sequence). CDR3 residues: CAWSAGGAASTF. CDR3 nucleotides: TGTGCCTGGAGTGCAGGAGGGGCAGCCTCCACCTTC.

The chain combines TRBV6-5 with TRBJ1-3; D is possibly TRBD1 (5 bases). Germline loops: CDR1 MNHEY, CDR2 SVGAGI. Trimming removed 6 bases at V and 4 bases at J, with 10 bases between. This CDR3 has 13 residues. The CDR3 loop reads CASSGGYGNTIYF. CDR3 in DNA: TGTGCCAGCAGCGGGGGTTACGGAAACACCATATATTTT.

This clone was counted a single time. The chain is built from TRBV2 and TRBJ1-1, with 10 bases fitting TRBD1. Germline CDR1 reads SNHLY; CDR2 reads FYNNEI. V shed 6 bases, J shed 3 bases, and the junction held 7 bases outside the gene matches. The CDR3 spans 15 residues. CDR3 amino acids: CASRGQGLMYTEAFF. In DNA, the CDR3 is TGTGCCAGCAGGGGACAGGGGCTAATGTACACTGAAGCTTTCTTT.

This chain connects TRBV9 to TRBJ2-1; 7 positions match TRBD1. The CDR3 extends over 15 amino acids. The ends lost 4 bases at V and 7 bases at J; junction bases unmatched: 11. In germline, CDR1 is SGDLS, CDR2 YYNGEE. The CDR3 sequence: CASSINRGRPNEQFF. CDR3 coding DNA: TGTGCCAGCAGCATAAACAGGGGACGCCCAAATGAGCAGTTCTTC.

This clone showed up just once. This chain joins TRBV30 and TRBJ2-6, with D unresolved. Germline-derived CDR1 and CDR2 are GTSNPN and SVGIG (reference sequence). This CDR3 comprises 21 residues. V was pared by 0 bases and J by 0 bases, with 24 bases between. The DNA of the CDR3 is TGTGCCTGGAGTGTACCCACTCCATATGACCATAGCTTCTCTGGGGCCAACGTCCTGACTTTC. Its translation: CAWSVPTPYDHSFSGANVLTF.